This T cell receptor beta chain was obtained from a study of CD8 T cells in ankylosing spondylitis. CDR3 length: 17 residues. The germline V gene has CDR1 MNHEY and CDR2 SVGEGT. Trimming shortened V by 5 bases and J by 2 bases, and 20 bases separated the two germline ends. TCRdb called the 5' RACE reads again in MiXCR, with one record for every CDR3 protein. The table has about 240,000 distinct CDR3 sequences, more than 9% seen once; the top ten hold less than 3%. This clonotype was seen a handful of times. This chain uses TRBV6-2 or TRBV6-3 with TRBJ2-3; D gene ambiguous. The sequence derives from a male donor with ankylosing spondylitis or in good health (not recorded which). Sequencing was performed on blood, either unsorted or a sorted T cell fraction (not recorded which). Here the CDR3 reads CASSPSPDRSYTDTQYF. DNA of the CDR3: TGTGCCAGCAGTCCATCACCGGACCGAAGTTACACAGATACGCAGTATTTT.